This TCR beta chain was obtained from a study of blood T cell repertoires in COVID-19. On the study more broadly: Donors in the United States, Italy and Spain gave samples during acute or convalescent COVID-19. Sample material is recorded as cDNA or gDNA derived from T cells, B-cell-depleted T cells, or PBMCs.

Per the original methods: Amplified reference gene primers provided the basis for estimating nucleated cell counts. The repertoire was sequenced with immunoSEQ multiplex PCR; TCRdb's copy has only in-frame clones and lacks some. That table gives V, J and clone size, and the DNA gave D and trimming. The table records approximately 250,000 clones, 86% of them present only once. The length of the CDR3 is 12 residues. From germline, CDR1 is LGHDT and CDR2 YNNKEL (reference sequence). Trimming took 2 bases from V and 8 from J, leaving 9 bases between them. The genes are TRBV3-1 (or the pseudogene TRBV3-2) and TRBJ1-2; TRBD1 might be the D (5 bases). Sequenced material: peripheral blood. This receptor was identified in a woman aged 60 to 75 who had recovered from COVID-19. This CDR3 is CASSQPRGGYTF. The CDR3 DNA reads as TGTGCCAGCAGCCAACCGCGGGGGGGCTACACCTTC.